This TCR beta chain comes out of a study of cytomegalovirus exposure and HLA in healthy donors. The PCR made use of 60 Vbeta and 13 Jbeta primers. Assay used: immunoSEQ multiplex PCR; TCRdb lists only in-frame clones, some missing. The table includes some 200,000 clones, roughly 60% detected once. Germline V gene data show CDR1 as KGHSH and CDR2 as LQKENI. Trimming took 0 bases from V and 3 from J, leaving 11 bases between them. The CDR3 totals 16 residues. The sequenced sample consisted of PBMCs. This TCR was recovered from a middle-aged man in good health and CMV-seronegative. The rearrangement uses TRBV18 and TRBJ2-2, with D possibly matching TRBD2 (5 bases). The CDR3 protein is CASSPPLGRDTGELFF. The CDR3 DNA is TGTGCCAGCTCACCACCTCTTGGGCGGGACACCGGGGAGCTGTTTTTT.